A single sample is the source of the 17 T cell receptor beta chains below, sequenced in a study of blood T cell repertoires in COVID-19. TCRdb's table, derived via immunoSEQ multiplex PCR, lists solely in-frame clones and lacks some. Among about 280,000 clones listed, 85% were seen once. Material: PBMCs or T cells enriched from blood (not recorded which). These receptor sequences come from a woman aged 50 to 65 who had recovered from COVID-19.

The CDR3, as DNA: TGTGCCAGCAGTCCACCGGGACAACCGAACACTGAAGCTTTCTTT. It translates to CASSPPGQPNTEAFF. The chain has TRBV28 and TRBJ1-1; D possibly corresponds to TRBD1 (6 bases). Germline V gene data show CDR1 as MDHEN and CDR2 as SYDVKM. Trimming stripped 5 bases from V and 1 base from J, with 14 bases between. The CDR3 length is 15 residues. Variable domain in full (rest from reference TRBV28 and TRBJ1-1): DVKVTQSSRYLVKRTGEKVFLECVQDMDHENMFWYRQDPGLGLRLIYFSYDVKMKEKGDIPEGYSVSREKKERFSLILESASTNQTSMYLCASSPPGQPNTEAFFGQGTRLTVV.

The rearrangement links TRBV7-3 to TRBJ1-1, with 10 bases identical to TRBD1. This CDR3 has 14 residues. The germline CDR1 and CDR2 sequences are SGHTA and FQGTGA. Trimming removed 5 bases from V and 6 bases from J; junction bases left unmatched: 6. The CDR3 loop reads CASSKDRGPAEAFF. DNA for the CDR3: TGTGCCAGCAGCAAAGACAGGGGGCCAGCTGAAGCTTTCTTT.

This clone was counted between two and nine times. The J gene is TRBJ2-7, the V gene TRBV2, with D possibly TRBD1 on 6 matching bases. Looked up from germline, CDR1 is SNHLY and CDR2 is FYNNEI. The CDR3 covers 14 residues. The V end lost 6 bases, the J end lost 3 bases, and 15 bases lay between the germline ends. CDR3 nucleotides: TGTGCCAGCAGCCTAGGACAGTTAGACTACGAGCAGTACTTC. This gives the protein CASSLGQLDYEQYF. Looking up the rest from reference TRBV2 and TRBJ2-7 gives the full variable domain: EPEVTQTPSHQVTQMGQEVILRCVPISNHLYFYWYRQILGQKVEFLVSFYNNEISEKSEIFDDQFSVERPDGSNFTLKIRSTKLEDSAMYFCASSLGQLDYEQYFGPGTRLTVT.

In its sample, this clone was seen once. The chain combines TRBV4-1 with TRBJ2-5; TRBD1 matches 8 bases. This CDR3 spans 15 amino acids. CDR1 is MGHRA and CDR2 is YSYEKL in the germline V gene. V lost 7 bases, J lost 3 bases, and 10 bases stayed unmatched. This chain's CDR3 is CASTRSGQEKETQYF. The DNA for the CDR3 is TGCGCCAGCACGAGGTCGGGACAGGAGAAAGAGACCCAGTACTTC.

The genes are TRBV13 and TRBJ1-2; a possible D gene is TRBD1 (5 bases). CDR3 size: 14 residues. Germline V gene data show CDR1 as PRHDT and CDR2 as FYEKMQ (reference sequence). The ends were cut back, 5 bases at V and 4 bases at J, with 14 bases in the middle. The CDR3 DNA follows: TGTGCCAGCAGCCAAGACCGGGACTTCTATGGCTACACCTTC. It is translated as CASSQDRDFYGYTF.

The chain joins TRBV9 to TRBJ2-1, with D perhaps matching TRBD2 (6 bases). Trimming shortened V by 0 bases and J by 2 bases, and 12 bases separated the two germline ends. Per germline, CDR1 SGDLS and CDR2 YYNGEE. The CDR3 runs 16 residues. DNA of the CDR3: TGTGCCAGCAGCGTAGTTGAGCGGGTGACCTACAATGAGCAGTTCTTC. Its translation: CASSVVERVTYNEQFF.

The chain has TRBV7-8 and TRBJ1-2; D gene unclear. The CDR3 is 12 residues long. Looked up from germline, CDR1 is SGHVS and CDR2 is FQNEAQ. V dropped 3 bases and J dropped 8 bases, with 10 bases sitting between them. The CDR3 DNA reads TGTGCCAGCAGCTTTTCGTCGGGAGGCTACACCTTC. Translating it yields CASSFSSGGYTF.

The CDR3 DNA follows: TGTGCCAGCAGTTACTCGAAGCAGGTCGTGATCACTGAAGCTTTCTTT. This sequence encodes CASSYSKQVVITEAFF. The chain carries TRBV6-5 and TRBJ1-1; D unclear. The V end was cut by 0 bases, the J end by 4 bases, with 15 bases between. The CDR3 totals 16 residues. The germline gives CDR1 MNHEY, CDR2 SVGAGI.

DNA for the CDR3: TGCGCCAGCAGTTCTGAGCGTCGGGGGGATCTCTCCTACGAGCAGTACTTC. Protein sequence: CASSSERRGDLSYEQYF. J is TRBJ2-7 and V is TRBV5-1, with 7 bases aligning to TRBD2. The length of the CDR3 is 17 residues. Germline assignment: CDR1 SGHRS and CDR2 YFSETQ. V shed 5 bases and J 0 bases; nucleotides not matched to a gene: 14.

This chain uses TRBV25-1 with TRBJ2-1; 7 bases are a match to TRBD1. The CDR3 extends over 15 amino acids. In germline, CDR1 is MGHDK, CDR2 SYGVNS. Trimming removed 4 bases from V and 4 bases from J; junction bases left unmatched: 7. The chain's CDR3 is CASSVPGQRYNEQFF. CDR3 DNA sequence: TGTGCCAGCAGTGTCCCGGGACAGAGATACAATGAGCAGTTCTTC.

The rearrangement uses TRBV2 and TRBJ2-3, with D possibly matching TRBD2 (5 bases). CDR1 is SNHLY and CDR2 is FYNNEI in the germline V gene. Between the trimmed V and J ends, which lost 7 bases and 6 bases, there was a span of 8 bases. This CDR3 is 11 amino acids long. CDR3 in amino acids: CASTRGDTQYF. CDR3 nucleotides: TGTGCCAGCACTAGAGGGGATACGCAGTATTTT.

This clone was detected a few times. J is TRBJ1-1 and V is TRBV7-2; 10 bases map to TRBD1. Germline V lookup: CDR1 SGHTA, CDR2 FQGNSA. CDR3 length: 15 residues. V gave up 3 bases and J gave up 5 bases; unmatched junction bases: 6. DNA for the CDR3: TGTGCCAGCAGCTTTGATGGGACAGGGGATACTGAAGCTTTCTTT. It is translated as CASSFDGTGDTEAFF.

This chain joins TRBV12-5 and TRBJ2-3; the D is unclear. Germline values: CDR1 LGHNT, CDR2 FRNRAP. The CDR3 length is 18 residues. V lost 0 bases and J lost 4, with 20 bases in between. Here the CDR3 reads CASGLVMVSDSQSDTQYF. The CDR3 DNA is TGTGCTAGTGGTTTGGTTATGGTATCAGACTCTCAATCAGATACGCAGTATTTT.

The CDR3 coding sequence is TGTGCCACCAGTGATTTCGCAGGAGGAGATACGCAGTATTTT. It encodes CATSDFAGGDTQYF. V is TRBV24-1 and J is TRBJ2-3; the D gene is possibly TRBD2 (5 bases). This CDR3 region has 14 residues. Germline values: CDR1 KGHDR, CDR2 SFDVKD. V was clipped by 1 base and J by 5 bases, with 9 bases between them.

This clone was detected only once. This rearrangement joins TRBV28 to TRBJ1-5, with D possibly TRBD1 on 6 matching bases. Trimming removed 7 bases at V and 5 bases at J, with 15 bases between. Germline CDR1 MDHEN, CDR2 SYDVKM. The CDR3 has 14 amino acids. The CDR3 bases are TGTGCCAGCAACCGCGGGGGCGGCTATCAGCCCCAGCATTTT. The encoded protein is CASNRGGGYQPQHF. The full variable domain, with the rest looked up from reference TRBV28 and TRBJ1-5, is DVKVTQSSRYLVKRTGEKVFLECVQDMDHENMFWYRQDPGLGLRLIYFSYDVKMKEKGDIPEGYSVSREKKERFSLILESASTNQTSMYLCASNRGGGYQPQHFGDGTRLSIL.

This rearrangement joins TRBV10-2 to TRBJ2-1, with 14 bases aligning to TRBD2. The J segment lost 9 bases and the V segment lost 7 bases, leaving 8 bases of the junction unmatched. There are 15 residues in the CDR3. Germline V CDR1 and CDR2: WSHSY, SAAADI. The CDR3 is CASKWGTSGSGEQFF. CDR3 sequence (DNA): TGCGCCAGCAAATGGGGGACTAGCGGGAGTGGTGAGCAGTTCTTC.

The V call is TRBV5-6, the J call TRBJ1-6, with D unresolved. Trimming took off 2 bases at V and 10 bases at J, with 13 bases between the two ends. This CDR3 is 14 amino acids long. Germline V gene data show CDR1 as SGHDT and CDR2 as YYEEEE. The CDR3 loop is CASSFPLLGSPLHF. The CDR3 DNA reads as TGTGCCAGCAGCTTTCCCCTCCTCGGGTCACCCCTCCACTTT.